A few counts support the clone carrying this T cell receptor (beta chain). The CDR3 spans 15 residues. The germline V and J ends were trimmed by 7 bases and 2 bases, with 14 bases remaining between them. Germline CDR1 and CDR2: MNHEY and SVGAGI. TCRdb reanalysed the RT-PCR reads using MiXCR and keeps one entry per CDR3 protein. The sample has about 700,000 distinct CDR3 sequences; over 12% are singletons. This rearrangement joins TRBV6-5 to TRBJ2-2, with a tentative D call TRBD1 (6 bases). Sequencing input: memory CD4+ T cells from blood. This receptor was obtained from a female donor in good health, serving as a healthy control. The CDR3 DNA sequence: TGTGCCAGCACGTATGGGGACACCAACACCGGGGAGCTGTTTTTT. Translating gives CASTYGDTNTGELFF.